The present entry profiles one T cell receptor beta chain with its context. The V and J ends lost 4 bases and 1 base respectively, with 15 bases between them. The germline gives CDR1 SGHNT, CDR2 YYREEE (reference sequence). The CDR3 loop spans 16 amino acids. The sample belongs to a study of T cell changes during pregnancy in multiple sclerosis. The protocol was immunoSEQ multiplex PCR, while the TCRdb copy is restricted to in-frame clones and leaves out a portion. The sample includes some 81,000 clones, 89% of them seen just once. The sequencing here drew on peripheral blood, taken before pregnancy. This rearrangement joins TRBV5-4 to TRBJ2-1, with a tentative D call TRBD2 (6 bases). The clonotype comes from a female donor with multiple sclerosis, enrolled in a pregnancy study. The CDR3 is CASSGGTDQSYNEQFF. The CDR3 coding sequence is TGTGCCAGCAGCGGAGGGACCGACCAATCCTACAATGAGCAGTTCTTC.